The 9 T cell receptor beta chains reported below all come from one sample, sequenced in a study of blood T cell repertoires in COVID-19. Method: immunoSEQ multiplex PCR; TCRdb's copy keeps in-frame clones and lacks some. The sample carries under 100,000 clones, 85% to 95% recorded once. Sequenced input: peripheral blood. Receptors originate from an older woman with active COVID-19.

This chain joins TRBV7-6 and TRBJ1-1; TRBD1 might be the D (5 bases). V was pared by 1 base and J by 4 bases, with 10 bases between. Looked up from germline, CDR1 is SGHVS and CDR2 is FNYEAQ. CDR3 length equals 14 residues. The CDR3 region is CASSLDPGPTEAFF. The DNA for the CDR3 is TGTGCCAGCAGCTTAGATCCAGGGCCCACTGAAGCTTTCTTT.

This chain connects TRBV19 to TRBJ2-2; the D gene is possibly TRBD1 (6 bases). The ends were cut back, 4 bases at V and 5 bases at J, with 14 bases in the middle. CDR3 length: 15 residues. Germline V lookup: CDR1 LNHDA, CDR2 SQIVND (reference sequence). The CDR3 protein is CASSTTGRKTGELFF. CDR3 DNA: TGTGCCAGTAGTACAACAGGGAGAAAGACCGGGGAGCTGTTTTTT. Variable domain in full (rest from reference TRBV19 and TRBJ2-2): DGGITQSPKYLFRKEGQNVTLSCEQNLNHDAMYWYRQDPGQGLRLIYYSQIVNDFQKGDIAEGYSVSREKKESFPLTVTSAQKNPTAFYLCASSTTGRKTGELFFGEGSRLTVL.

The genes are TRBV7-9 and TRBJ2-6; D remains ambiguous. V lost 10 bases to trimming and J lost 4 bases, with 17 bases between them. CDR1 is SEHNR, CDR2 FQNEAQ, per germline (reference sequence). The CDR3 runs 15 residues. The CDR3 spells CATPIMPRGANVLTF. CDR3 DNA: TGTGCCACCCCTATAATGCCACGGGGGGCCAACGTCCTGACTTTC.

This rearrangement joins TRBV2 to TRBJ1-6; 7 nucleotides line up with TRBD1. The CDR3 is 14 amino acids. Germline values: CDR1 SNHLY, CDR2 FYNNEI. The V gene end was trimmed by 5 bases and the J gene end by 7 bases; junction bases not matched to a gene: 5. The CDR3 nucleotides are TGTGCCAGCAGTTTAGGGACAGAAAATTCACCCCTCCACTTT. It yields the protein CASSLGTENSPLHF. The full variable domain, in which reference TRBV2 and TRBJ1-6 provide the parts outside the CDR3, is EPEVTQTPSHQVTQMGQEVILRCVPISNHLYFYWYRQILGQKVEFLVSFYNNEISEKSEIFDDQFSVERPDGSNFTLKIRSTKLEDSAMYFCASSLGTENSPLHFGNGTRLTVT.

J is TRBJ1-6 and V is TRBV29-1; TRBD1 matches 9 bases. This CDR3 spans 12 amino acids. From germline, CDR1 is SQVTM and CDR2 ANQGSEA. Losses at the gene ends were 6 bases for V and 10 bases for J; bases not matched to a gene: 4. This chain's CDR3 is CSVGDRDSPLHF. The CDR3 DNA reads TGCAGCGTGGGGGACAGGGACTCACCCCTCCACTTT.

J is TRBJ2-7 and V is TRBV4-1; 8 nucleotides match TRBD2. The CDR3 contains 14 residues. Germline lookup yields CDR1 MGHRA and CDR2 YSYEKL. The V and J ends lost 1 base and 6 bases, in that order; junction bases with no gene match: 5. CDR3 amino acids: CASSQGLATTEQYF. CDR3 bases: TGCGCCAGCAGCCAAGGACTAGCGACGACCGAGCAGTACTTC.

This clone was seen once. V usage is TRBV21-1 and J usage is TRBJ1-5; the DNA was not compared with TRBD1, the D call given in the table. TRBV21-1 is assigned pseudogene status. This CDR3 has 14 amino acids. The CDR3 protein is CADMRGISNQPQHF. CDR3 DNA sequence: TGTGCCGACATGAGGGGGATTAGCAATCAGCCCCAGCATTTT.

Only one count was recorded for this clone. This rearrangement joins TRBV6-5 to TRBJ2-7, with 9 bases lining up with TRBD1. Germline V gene sequence: CDR1 MNHEY, CDR2 SVGAGI. The CDR3 totals 15 residues. V shed 0 bases and J 4 bases; nucleotides not matched to a gene: 4. For the CDR3, the DNA is TGTGCCAGCAGTTACTCTGGGACAGGGCCTTACGAGCAGTACTTC. Its protein product is CASSYSGTGPYEQYF.

The sample holds one count of this clone. The CDR3 here is CASSLSEGANYGYTF. The CDR3 DNA reads TGTGCCAGCAGTCTATCGGAGGGGGCCAACTATGGCTACACCTTC. The chain combines TRBV25-1 with TRBJ1-2, with 7 positions matching TRBD1. The length of the CDR3 is 15 residues. Germline loops: CDR1 MGHDK, CDR2 SYGVNS. With 5 bases clipped from V and 2 bases from J, the junction kept 8 bases outside the gene matches.